This T cell receptor (beta chain) was observed in a study of monozygotic twins with inflammatory bowel disease. This CDR3 region has 14 residues. CDR1 and CDR2 (germline): MNHEY, SVGEGT. TCRdb reprocessed the 5' RACE reads and stores each CDR3 protein as one record, lacking DNA. The sample holds some 210,000 distinct CDR3 sequences. A word on this clonotype: The antigen remains unidentified.

Regarding the study as a whole: Heterogeneous immunosuppressive treatment regimens may have introduced variability into patient repertoires.

Source material: blood. The genes are TRBV6-2 or TRBV6-3 and TRBJ1-2; TCRdb outputs TRBD1, but without DNA this stays unchecked. This TCR came from a human donor with ulcerative colitis or Crohn's disease, or a healthy co-twin of an affected twin (not recorded which). The CDR3: CASSEPGHLYGYTF.